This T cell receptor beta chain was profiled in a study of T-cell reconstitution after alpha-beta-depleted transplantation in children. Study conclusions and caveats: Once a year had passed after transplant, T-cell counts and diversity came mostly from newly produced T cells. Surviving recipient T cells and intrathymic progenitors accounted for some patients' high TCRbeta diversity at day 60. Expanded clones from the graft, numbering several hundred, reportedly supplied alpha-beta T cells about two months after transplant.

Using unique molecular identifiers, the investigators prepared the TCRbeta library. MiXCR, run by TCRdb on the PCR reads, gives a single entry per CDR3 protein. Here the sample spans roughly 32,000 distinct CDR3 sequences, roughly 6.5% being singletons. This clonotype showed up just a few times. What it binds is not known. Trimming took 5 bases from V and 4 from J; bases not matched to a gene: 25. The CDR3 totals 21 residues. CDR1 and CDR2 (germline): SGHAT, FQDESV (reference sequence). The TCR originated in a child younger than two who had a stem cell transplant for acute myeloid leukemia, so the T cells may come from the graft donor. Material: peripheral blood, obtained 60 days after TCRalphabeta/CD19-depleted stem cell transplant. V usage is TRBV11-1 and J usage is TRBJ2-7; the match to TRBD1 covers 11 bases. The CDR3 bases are TGTGCCAGCAGCACTCGCCCCGGGACAGGGGGACCCTCCCATCATTTTTACGAGCAGTACTTC. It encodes CASSTRPGTGGPSHHFYEQYF.